These 27 T cell receptor beta chains were all obtained from the same sample, sequenced in a study of OX40 agonist ivuxolimab in advanced cancers. The library was obtained by the immunoSEQ multiplex PCR assay. Not all clones reach the TCRdb copy of this immuneACCESS table, which keeps in-frame sequences only. Checked studies attribute under half of the gap to unresolved V genes and leave the rest unexplained. The sample contains about 86,000 clones, about 90% of them found a single time. Of the sample, about 9% is held by the ten largest clones. The sequences come from CD4+ or CD8+ T cells sorted from blood, collected in a trial of the OX40 agonist ivuxolimab. The receptors stem from an adult with an advanced solid tumor such as melanoma, head and neck, liver or kidney cancer.

The chain is built from TRBV29-1 and TRBJ2-3; a weak D match, TRBD2 (6 bases). Germline CDR1 and CDR2: SQVTM and ANQGSEA. V lost 4 bases and J lost 0, with 11 bases in between. The CDR3 has 14 residues. The CDR3 DNA sequence: TGCAGCGTTGGCTTCAGCGGGAGCACAGATACGCAGTATTTT. This encodes CSVGFSGSTDTQYF.

The sample holds one count of this clone. This chain joins TRBV7-9 and TRBJ1-4; no reliable D call. CDR1 and CDR2 (germline): SEHNR, FQNEAQ (reference sequence). The CDR3 covers 16 residues. Trimming took off 1 base at V and 0 bases at J, with 9 bases between the two ends. CDR3 nucleotides: TGTGCCAGCAGCTTAGTGCAGACTGCAACTAATGAAAAACTGTTTTTT. This encodes CASSLVQTATNEKLFF.

J is TRBJ2-7 and V is TRBV7-8, with TRBD2 matching over 7 bases. Losses at the gene ends were 2 bases for V and 7 bases for J; bases not matched to a gene: 14. The CDR3 consists of 16 residues. Germline assignment: CDR1 SGHVS and CDR2 FQNEAQ. CDR3 nucleotide sequence: TGTGCCAGCAGCTTACGCGGGGCTACCGGGAGGTGGGAGCAGTACTTC. Its translation: CASSLRGATGRWEQYF.

The J gene is TRBJ2-7, the V gene TRBV6-5, with 9 positions matching TRBD1. Germline assignment: CDR1 MNHEY and CDR2 SVGAGI. With V trimmed by 6 bases and J by 5 bases, 11 bases remained unmatched. The CDR3 length is 15 residues. CDR3 sequence reads: CASRRPGQGTHEQYF. The CDR3 DNA follows: TGTGCCAGCAGACGCCCGGGACAGGGTACCCACGAGCAGTACTTC.

The chain carries TRBV5-6 and TRBJ2-6, with D perhaps matching TRBD2 (5 bases). V dropped 4 bases and J dropped 1 base, with 15 bases sitting between them. Germline V gene data show CDR1 as SGHDT and CDR2 as YYEEEE. CDR3 length: 17 residues. The CDR3 reads CASSLPPSLSGANVLTF. Written as DNA, the CDR3 is TGTGCCAGCAGCCTGCCGCCTAGCCTTTCTGGGGCCAACGTCCTGACTTTC. The whole variable domain, remainder taken from reference TRBV5-6 and TRBJ2-6, is DAGVTQSPTHLIKTRGQQVTLRCSPKSGHDTVSWYQQALGQGPQFIFQYYEEEERQRGNFPDRFSGHQFPNYSSELNVNALLLGDSALYLCASSLPPSLSGANVLTFGAGSRLTVL.

V gene TRBV7-9 combines with J gene TRBJ1-2, with a possible D match to TRBD1 (5 bases). Trimming took 5 bases from V and 4 from J, leaving 11 bases between them. The germline V gene encodes CDR1 SEHNR and CDR2 FQNEAQ (reference sequence). The CDR3 is 13 residues long. The CDR3 region is CASSLGGVYGYTF. The CDR3 bases are TGTGCCAGCAGCCTAGGAGGGGTCTATGGCTACACCTTC.

The genes are TRBV30 and TRBJ2-7; 9 nucleotides agree with TRBD1. V lost 2 bases to trimming and J lost 5 bases; unmatched junction nucleotides: 16. This CDR3 region has 17 residues. The germline V gene encodes CDR1 GTSNPN and CDR2 SVGIG (reference sequence). The CDR3 loop is CAWSKVLGGTGRNEQYF. The CDR3 region has the DNA TGTGCCTGGAGTAAAGTTTTGGGCGGGACAGGGCGGAACGAGCAGTACTTC.

The count of this clone is one. The V call is TRBV5-5, the J call TRBJ1-1; 7 nucleotides match TRBD1. CDR1 is SGHKS and CDR2 is YYEKEE in the germline V gene (reference sequence). V dropped 3 bases and J dropped 10; count of bases not matched to a gene: 12. CDR3 length: 14 residues. Here the CDR3 DNA reads TGTGCCAGCAGCTCCCAGGGGGAAACCATGGGAGCTTTCTTT. It is translated as CASSSQGETMGAFF.

The V call is TRBV5-8, the J call TRBJ1-2; a possible D gene is TRBD1 (6 bases). Germline-derived CDR1 and CDR2 are SGHTS and YDEGEE. Trimming removed 2 bases at V and 3 bases at J, with 29 bases between. This CDR3 is 20 amino acids long. In DNA, the CDR3 is TGTGCCAGCAGCTTCGGCAGCACTCCGAAAGGGGGGTTTAACGACTATGGCTACACCTTC. It yields the protein CASSFGSTPKGGFNDYGYTF. Complete variable domain (other parts from reference TRBV5-8 and TRBJ1-2): EAGVTQSPTHLIKTRGQQATLRCSPISGHTSVYWYQQALGLGLQFLLWYDEGEERNRGNFPPRFSGRQFPNYSSELNVNALELEDSALYLCASSFGSTPKGGFNDYGYTFGSGTRLTVV.

In its sample, this clone was seen once. The rearrangement links TRBV7-9 to TRBJ2-7; D gene ambiguous. This CDR3 has 13 amino acids. Germline V gene sequence: CDR1 SEHNR, CDR2 FQNEAQ (reference sequence). The V end was cut by 4 bases, the J end by 7 bases, with 14 bases between. CDR3 loop: CASSSQSATEQYF. The CDR3 coding sequence is TGTGCCAGCAGCTCCCAATCGGCTACGGAGCAGTACTTC.

The genes are TRBV7-9 and TRBJ2-2, with 7 bases lining up with TRBD2. J lost 6 bases, V lost 5 bases, and 9 bases had no gene match. Germline V gives CDR1 SEHNR, CDR2 FQNEAQ (reference sequence). This CDR3 is built from 15 residues. The CDR3 region is CASSPRAGAAGELFF. CDR3 DNA: TGTGCCAGCAGCCCCCGTGCGGGAGCGGCCGGGGAGCTGTTTTTT.

The chain combines TRBV9 with TRBJ2-3; D might be TRBD1 or TRBD2, each matching 6 bases. The CDR3 runs to 15 residues. Germline CDR1 reads SGDLS; CDR2 reads YYNGEE. V gave up 4 bases and J gave up 4 bases, with 16 bases separating them. CDR3 sequence (DNA): TGTGCCAGCAGCCCTGGAGGGGGAGAGTCAGATACGCAGTATTTT. The encoded protein is CASSPGGGESDTQYF.

In this sample, this clone turned up a few times. The chain combines TRBV19 with TRBJ1-5; tentative D call: TRBD1 (5 bases). Trimming took 1 base from V and 7 from J, leaving 11 bases between them. Germline V CDR1 and CDR2: LNHDA, SQIVND (reference sequence). The CDR3 contains 14 residues. The CDR3 reads CASSIVRGEQPQHF. As DNA, the CDR3 is TGTGCCAGTAGTATAGTGAGGGGAGAGCAGCCCCAGCATTTT.

The chain carries TRBV4-1 and TRBJ1-5; tentatively, D is TRBD1 (6 bases). From germline, CDR1 is MGHRA and CDR2 YSYEKL. The CDR3 has 18 residues. V was clipped by 2 bases and J by 0 bases, with 17 bases between them. The CDR3 nucleotides read TGCGCCAGCAGCCAATCCCCCCGAGGGGGATATAGCAATCAGCCCCAGCATTTT. It translates to CASSQSPRGGYSNQPQHF.

This chain uses TRBV6-1 with TRBJ2-7, with TRBD1 identical over 7 bases. This CDR3 is built from 14 residues. Looked up from germline, CDR1 is MNHNS and CDR2 is SASEGT. V trimming: 8 bases; J trimming: 0 bases; junction bases outside the gene matches: 7. CDR3: CASPGTATSYEQYF. CDR3 nucleotides: TGTGCCAGCCCGGGGACAGCTACCTCCTACGAGCAGTACTTC.

The chain couples TRBV19 to TRBJ2-3; D may correspond to TRBD1 or TRBD2 (5 bases each). V was pared by 3 bases and J by 1 base, with 11 bases between. This CDR3 region has 15 residues. Looked up from germline, CDR1 is LNHDA and CDR2 is SQIVND (reference sequence). DNA of the CDR3: TGTGCCAGTAGTATCGTTGGGGGAGGCACAGATACGCAGTATTTT. Amino acid sequence: CASSIVGGGTDTQYF.

This chain connects TRBV27 to TRBJ2-2; D is ambiguous. The CDR3 is made up of 15 amino acids. From germline, CDR1 is MNHEY and CDR2 SMNVEV (reference sequence). Trimming took off 2 bases at V and 3 bases at J, with 10 bases between the two ends. The DNA of the CDR3 is TGTGCCAGCAGTTTACGACGGCAAGACACCGGGGAGCTGTTTTTT. This translates into CASSLRRQDTGELFF.

This rearrangement joins TRBV4-1 to TRBJ1-5, with D tentatively TRBD1 (5 bases). The CDR3 has 15 amino acids. The germline CDR1 and CDR2 sequences are MGHRA and YSYEKL. The V end was cut by 0 bases, the J end by 6 bases, with 12 bases between. CDR3 bases: TGCGCCAGCAGCCAAGATCGAGGGGAGGGTCAGCCCCAGCATTTT. It specifies CASSQDRGEGQPQHF.

The chain combines TRBV19 with TRBJ2-1; TRBD2 is a possible D gene (6 bases). Germline assignment: CDR1 LNHDA and CDR2 SQIVND (reference sequence). The V and J ends lost 5 bases and 0 bases respectively, with 14 bases between them. This CDR3 has 16 amino acids. The CDR3 nucleotides are TGTGCCAGTAGTTCGGACTACCTAGGCTCCTACAATGAGCAGTTCTTC. Its translation: CASSSDYLGSYNEQFF.

In its sample, this clone was seen a few times. The V and J genes are TRBV27 and TRBJ2-7; D remains unclear. V shed 6 bases and J shed 2 bases, with 17 bases lying between them. The CDR3 spans 15 residues. CDR1 is MNHEY, CDR2 SMNVEV, per germline (reference sequence). The CDR3 nucleotides are TGTGCCAGCAGATTTAGAAGCGCGACCGCCTACGAGCAGTACTTC. Translated: CASRFRSATAYEQYF.

The J gene is TRBJ2-2, the V gene TRBV29-1; weak D call: TRBD2 (6 bases). V shed 7 bases and J shed 6 bases, with 21 bases lying between them. Germline lookup yields CDR1 SQVTM and CDR2 ANQGSEA. This CDR3 region has 15 residues. CDR3 bases: TGCAGCGCTGGGCGGGGTTCGGGAGTCTCCGGGGAGCTGTTTTTT. The encoded protein is CSAGRGSGVSGELFF.

The J gene is TRBJ2-3, the V gene TRBV18; D gene ambiguous. The CDR3 loop spans 13 amino acids. Germline CDR1 and CDR2: KGHSH and LQKENI. The V and J ends lost 3 bases and 6 bases respectively, with 10 bases between them. The CDR3 sequence is CASSPGLRDTQYF. CDR3 DNA sequence: TGTGCCAGCTCACCGGGTCTCCGGGATACGCAGTATTTT. Using reference TRBV18 and TRBJ2-3 for the parts outside the CDR3, the full variable domain is NAGVMQNPRHLVRRRGQEARLRCSPMKGHSHVYWYRQLPEEGLKFMVYLQKENIIDESGMPKERFSAEFPKEGPSILRIQQVVRGDSAAYFCASSPGLRDTQYFGPGTRLTVL.

V usage is TRBV10-3 and J usage is TRBJ1-2; weak D call: TRBD1 (5 bases). This CDR3 spans 13 amino acids. The germline V gene encodes CDR1 ENHRY and CDR2 SYGVKD. V dropped 6 bases and J dropped 4 bases, with 12 bases sitting between them. The DNA for the CDR3 is TGTGCCATCAGCGGGGGGGTTCCCTATGGCTACACCTTC. Translating it yields CAISGGVPYGYTF.

The rearrangement joins TRBV7-6 to TRBJ2-7; D unresolved. The CDR3 loop spans 13 amino acids. From germline, CDR1 is SGHVS and CDR2 FNYEAQ. Trimming removed 6 bases at V and 0 bases at J, with 9 bases between. CDR3 DNA sequence: TGTGCCAGCAGTAGGGCGGACTCCTACGAGCAGTACTTC. This gives the protein CASSRADSYEQYF. The entire variable domain, with the rest obtained from reference TRBV7-6 and TRBJ2-7, is as follows: GAGVSQSPRYKVTKRGQDVALRCDPISGHVSLYWYRQALGQGPEFLTYFNYEAQQDKSGLPNDRFSAERPEGSISTLTIQRTEQRDSAMYRCASSRADSYEQYFGPGTRLTVT.

J is TRBJ1-2 and V is TRBV7-8; weak D call: TRBD1 (5 bases). CDR1 is SGHVS and CDR2 is FQNEAQ in the germline V gene. The CDR3 is made up of 16 amino acids. Between the trimmed V and J ends, which lost 2 bases and 2 bases, there was a span of 15 bases. In nucleotides, the CDR3 is TGTGCCAGCAGCTTACTTCTGGTCGGGGGAAACTATGGCTACACCTTC. Translation gives CASSLLLVGGNYGYTF.

The V and J genes are TRBV7-9 and TRBJ2-1, with 8 positions matching TRBD2. This CDR3 has 15 residues. CDR1 SEHNR and CDR2 FQNEAQ come from the germline V gene (reference sequence). The V and J ends lost 2 bases and 1 base, in that order; junction bases with no gene match: 1. CDR3 in DNA: TGTGCCAGCAGCTTACCGGGAGGGTCCTACAATGAGCAGTTCTTC. Residues: CASSLPGGSYNEQFF.

This clone was detected a few times. The chain combines TRBV5-1 with TRBJ2-4, with D unresolved. Trimming removed 0 bases at V and 0 bases at J, with 4 bases between. Looked up from germline, CDR1 is SGHRS and CDR2 is YFSETQ. This CDR3 has 14 residues. The CDR3: CASSLAAAKNIQYF. In DNA, the CDR3 is TGCGCCAGCAGCTTGGCTGCAGCCAAAAACATTCAGTACTTC.